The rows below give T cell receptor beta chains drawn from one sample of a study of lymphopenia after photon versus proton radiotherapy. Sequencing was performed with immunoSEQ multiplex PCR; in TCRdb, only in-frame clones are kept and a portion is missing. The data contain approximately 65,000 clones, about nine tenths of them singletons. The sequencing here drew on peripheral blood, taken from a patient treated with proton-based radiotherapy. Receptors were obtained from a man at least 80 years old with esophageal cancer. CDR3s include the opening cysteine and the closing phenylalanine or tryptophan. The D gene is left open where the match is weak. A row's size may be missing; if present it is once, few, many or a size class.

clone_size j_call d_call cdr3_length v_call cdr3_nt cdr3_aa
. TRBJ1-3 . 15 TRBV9 TGTGCCAGCAGCCCCGCCCCAGGCGCCAGAAACACCATATATTTT CASSPAPGARNTIYF
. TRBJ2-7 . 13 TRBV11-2 TGTGCCAGCAACATATTTGGAGGGGCCGAGCAGTACTTC CASNIFGGAEQYF
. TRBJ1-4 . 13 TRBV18 TGTGCCAGCTCACCATCCATGTACGAAAAACTGTTTTTT CASSPSMYEKLFF
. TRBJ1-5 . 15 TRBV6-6 TGTGCCAGCAGTTACTTTGGCGGGAGCAATCAGCCCCAGCATTTT CASSYFGGSNQPQHF
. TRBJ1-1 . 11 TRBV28 TGTGCCATTTTTTCGGTCACTGAAGCTTTCTTT CAIFSVTEAFF
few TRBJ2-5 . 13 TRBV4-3 TGCGCCAGCAGCCGGGACACCCAAGAGACCCAGTACTTC CASSRDTQETQYF
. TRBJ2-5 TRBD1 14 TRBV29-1 TGCAGCGTTGATCGGACAGGGGGTATAGAGACCCAGTACTTC CSVDRTGGIETQYF
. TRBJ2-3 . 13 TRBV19 TGTGCCAGTAGCCCCCTACAATTCGGGACCCGTCATTTT CASSPLQFGTRHF
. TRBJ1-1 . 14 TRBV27 TGTGCCAGTGCCGGGGACACGACGAACACTGAAGCTTTCTTT CASAGDTTNTEAFF
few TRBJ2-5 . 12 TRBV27 TGTGCCAGCAGTTTCGGTGGGGAGACCCAGTACTTC CASSFGGETQYF
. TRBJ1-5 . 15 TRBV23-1 TGCGCCAGCAGTCGGGCAGGGAAAGGAAATCAGCCCCAGCATTTT CASSRAGKGNQPQHF
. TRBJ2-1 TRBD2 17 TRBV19 TGTGCCAGTAGTCTTTCCCGGACTAGAACTTCCTACAATGAGCAGTTCTTC CASSLSRTRTSYNEQFF
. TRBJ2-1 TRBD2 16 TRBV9 TGTGCCAGCAGCCCAGACCCTAGCGGGGGGTTTTATGAGCAGTTCTTC CASSPDPSGGFYEQFF
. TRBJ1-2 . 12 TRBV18 TGTGCCAGCTCACCAGAGAGCTATGGCTACACCTTC CASSPESYGYTF
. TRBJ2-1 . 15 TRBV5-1 TGCGCCAGCAGCTCCCTACAGGGACCCACTAATGAGCAGTTCTTC CASSSLQGPTNEQFF
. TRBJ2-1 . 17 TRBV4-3 TGCGCCAGCAGCCAAGTTGTTGGCCAGGGGTCCTACAATGAGCAGTTCTTC CASSQVVGQGSYNEQFF
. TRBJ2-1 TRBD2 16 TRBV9 TGTGCCAGCAGCGCGCGACTAGCGGGTTTCTACAATGAGCAGTTCTTC CASSARLAGFYNEQFF
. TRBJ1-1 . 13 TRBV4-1 TGCGCCAGCAGCCAAGGGCGGGGGCAGGAGGCTTTCTTT CASSQGRGQEAFF
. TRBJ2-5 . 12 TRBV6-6 TGTGCCAGCAGAGGGGTGGTTGAGACCCAGTACTTC CASRGVVETQYF
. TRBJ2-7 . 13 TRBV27 TGTGCCAGCAGTTTAACAGCAACCTACGAGCAGTACTTC CASSLTATYEQYF
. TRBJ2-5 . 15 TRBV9 TGTGCCAGCAGCGTAGGTCCCCGGTCGGGGGAGACCCAGTACTTC CASSVGPRSGETQYF
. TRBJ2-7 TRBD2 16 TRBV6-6 TGTGCCAGCAGTTACCCTTTAGCGGGAGGGGGGAACGAGCAGTACTTC CASSYPLAGGGNEQYF
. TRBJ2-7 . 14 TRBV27 TGTGCCAGCAGTTGGAGGGGAAGGCTTTACGAGCAGTACTTC CASSWRGRLYEQYF
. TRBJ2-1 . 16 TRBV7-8 TGTGCCAGCAGCTATAGCGCAGGCCGTGACAACAATGAGCAGTTCTTC CASSYSAGRDNNEQFF
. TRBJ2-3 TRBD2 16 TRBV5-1 TGCGCCAGCAGAAAGACTAGCGGGAGTTCGGAAGATACGCAGTATTTT CASRKTSGSSEDTQYF
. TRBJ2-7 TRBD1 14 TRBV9 TGTGCCAGCAGCGTCGAAGAGGGGGCGTACGAGCAGTACTTC CASSVEEGAYEQYF
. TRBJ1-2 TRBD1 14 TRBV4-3 TGCGCCAGCAGCCAAGGACAGGGGGCGCTTGGCTACACCTTC CASSQGQGALGYTF
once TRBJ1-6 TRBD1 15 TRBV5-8 TGTGCCAGCAGCCTCTACGGGACAGGGGAATCACCCCTCCACTTT CASSLYGTGESPLHF
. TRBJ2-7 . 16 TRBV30 TGTGCCTGGAGTGTACGTGGGGGTCCCTTATCCTACGAGCAGTACTTC CAWSVRGGPLSYEQYF
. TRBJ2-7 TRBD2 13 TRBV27 TGTGCCACCGGAGTAGCGGGATCCTACGAGCAGTACTTC CATGVAGSYEQYF
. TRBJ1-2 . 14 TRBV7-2 TGTGCCAGCAGCTTTCTAAGACAGGACGGCGGCTACACCTTC CASSFLRQDGGYTF
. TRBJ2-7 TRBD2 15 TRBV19 TGTGCCAGTAGTATTTATAGCGGGAGTTTGAGCGAGCAGTACTTC CASSIYSGSLSEQYF
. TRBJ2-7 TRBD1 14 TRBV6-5 TGTGCCAGCAGTCGGACAGGGCAAAGATACGAGCAGTACTTC CASSRTGQRYEQYF
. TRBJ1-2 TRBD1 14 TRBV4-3 TGCGCCAGCAGCCAATCGGACAGGGCAAGGGGCTACACCTTC CASSQSDRARGYTF
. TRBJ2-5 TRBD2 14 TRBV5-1 TGCGCCAGCAGGGGACTAGCGGGGTTGGAGACCCAGTACTTC CASRGLAGLETQYF
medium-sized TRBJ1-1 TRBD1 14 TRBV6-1 TGTGCCAGCAGAGACGGACAGGGGTTTACTGAAGCTTTCTTT CASRDGQGFTEAFF
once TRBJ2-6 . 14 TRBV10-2 TGCGCCAGCAGAGGGGGATATGGGGCCAACGTCCTGACTTTC CASRGGYGANVLTF
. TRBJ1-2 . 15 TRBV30 TGTGCCTGGAGTGTCCCCCCCGCCGGAACCTATGGCTACACCTTC CAWSVPPAGTYGYTF
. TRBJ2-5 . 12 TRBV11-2 TGTGCCAGCAGGCAGGGTTGGGAGACCCAGTACTTC CASRQGWETQYF
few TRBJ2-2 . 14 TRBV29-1 TGCAGCGTTGGGGGGCAGTCAGGCACCGGGGAGCTGTTTTTT CSVGGQSGTGELFF
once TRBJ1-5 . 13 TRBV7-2 TGTGCCAGCAGCTCCACCCGCCAGGCGGCCCAGCATTTT CASSSTRQAAQHF
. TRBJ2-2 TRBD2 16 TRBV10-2 TGCGCCAGCAGTGATGGGCGGGGGACGAACACCGGGGAGCTGTTTTTT CASSDGRGTNTGELFF
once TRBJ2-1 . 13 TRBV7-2 TGTGCCAGCAGCTTACAATTATACAATGAGCAGTTCTTC CASSLQLYNEQFF
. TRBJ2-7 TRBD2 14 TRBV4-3 TGCGCCAGCAGTCAACTAGCGGGCGCCTACGAGCAGTACTTC CASSQLAGAYEQYF
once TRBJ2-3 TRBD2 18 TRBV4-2 TGTGCCAGCAGCCAAAGATTGGTGGCAGCGGGGGGCACAGATACGCAGTATTTT CASSQRLVAAGGTDTQYF